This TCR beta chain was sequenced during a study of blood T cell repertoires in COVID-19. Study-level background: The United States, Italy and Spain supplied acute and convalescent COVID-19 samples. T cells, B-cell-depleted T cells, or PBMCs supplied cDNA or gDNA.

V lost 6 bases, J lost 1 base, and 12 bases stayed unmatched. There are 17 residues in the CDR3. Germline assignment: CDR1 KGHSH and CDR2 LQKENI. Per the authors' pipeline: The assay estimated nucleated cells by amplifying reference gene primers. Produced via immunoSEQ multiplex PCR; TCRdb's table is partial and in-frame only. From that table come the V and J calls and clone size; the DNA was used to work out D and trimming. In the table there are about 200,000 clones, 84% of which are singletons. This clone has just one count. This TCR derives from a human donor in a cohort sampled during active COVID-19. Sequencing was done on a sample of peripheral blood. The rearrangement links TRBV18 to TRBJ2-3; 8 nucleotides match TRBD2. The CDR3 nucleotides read TGTGCCAGCTCCTCGTGGGGAGTAGCGGGACGCACAGATACGCAGTATTTT. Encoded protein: CASSSWGVAGRTDTQYF.